The present T cell receptor (beta chain) was sequenced within a study of cytotoxic CD8 clonotypes in ibrutinib-treated CLL. Clones were sequenced by immunoSEQ multiplex PCR, and TCRdb holds only the in-frame ones, with some missing. The repertoire holds over 250,000 clones, more than 70% seen once, with about 5.3% in the top ten. Germline loops: CDR1 PRHDT, CDR2 FYEKMQ (reference sequence). The CDR3 totals 12 residues. Trimming removed 4 bases at V and 5 bases at J, with 9 bases between. The source material was PBMCs, sampled at disease progression, from a patient treated with ibrutinib. The V call is TRBV13, the J call TRBJ2-7; no reliable D call. This receptor was obtained from a human donor with chronic lymphocytic leukemia. CDR3 nucleotides: TGTGCCAGCAGCTCCCCTACGGACGAGCAGTACTTC. This encodes CASSSPTDEQYF.